This TCR beta chain was obtained from a study of CD8 T cells in ankylosing spondylitis. The germline V gene encodes CDR1 LGHDT and CDR2 YNNKEL (reference sequence). The CDR3 length is 13 residues. With 2 bases clipped from V and 9 bases from J, the junction kept 4 bases outside the gene matches. 5'-RACE, quantitative and with molecular barcodes, yielded the TCR beta libraries. TCRdb passed the 5' RACE reads through MiXCR, listing each CDR3 protein once. Of some 350,000 distinct CDR3 sequences in the sample, under 15% were seen once. Broader study findings: Fewer than ten highly homologous variants made up a TCR beta motif that seemed to typify ankylosing spondylitis blood. Earlier reports found some motif variants in synovial fluid and blood in reactive arthritis.

Concerning this clonotype itself: What it recognizes is unknown.

This clonotype was sampled from a male donor with ankylosing spondylitis or in good health (not recorded which). The chain links TRBV3-1 to TRBJ2-1; 7 positions match TRBD2. Sequenced input: blood, either unsorted or a sorted T cell fraction (not recorded which). The CDR3 DNA sequence: TGTGCCAGCAGCCAACTGGGGGGGGGTGAGCAGTTCTTC. It is translated as CASSQLGGGEQFF.